Listed here are 23 T cell receptor beta chains from one sample, sequenced in a study of CD8 T cells in ankylosing spondylitis. TCRdb redid the calling of the 5' RACE reads with MiXCR, one entry per CDR3 protein. This table holds 150,000 or so distinct CDR3 sequences, 9.8% found once. The material sequenced was blood, either unsorted or a sorted T cell fraction (not recorded which). Receptors were obtained from a female donor with ankylosing spondylitis or in good health (not recorded which).

This clonotype appeared a few times. The rearrangement joins TRBV14 to TRBJ2-7, with D perhaps TRBD1 (5 bases). The V end was cut by 4 bases, the J end by 0 bases, with 10 bases between. The CDR3 runs 14 residues. CDR1 is SGHDN and CDR2 is FVKESK in the germline V gene. In DNA, the CDR3 is TGTGCCAGCAGCCGGGGCCCCCTCTCCTACGAGCAGTACTTC. Amino acid sequence: CASSRGPLSYEQYF.

V is TRBV24-1 and J is TRBJ2-5, with D possibly called TRBD1 or TRBD2 (7 bases each). Per the germline V gene, CDR1 is KGHDR and CDR2 is SFDVKD. This CDR3 region has 16 residues. Trimming left V 0 bases short and J 5 bases short, with 15 bases between. The CDR3 spells CATSDLQGGAGETQYF. The CDR3 nucleotides read TGTGCCACCAGTGATTTGCAGGGGGGGGCAGGGGAGACCCAGTACTTC.

DNA for the CDR3: TGTGCCAGCAGCCAATTCCAGGGGCCGAATCAGCCCCAGCATTTT. Protein: CASSQFQGPNQPQHF. The gene calls are TRBV14 and TRBJ1-5, with D perhaps TRBD1 (6 bases). The CDR3 totals 15 residues. Looked up from germline, CDR1 is SGHDN and CDR2 is FVKESK. V shed 2 bases and J shed 4 bases, with 12 bases lying between them. The full variable domain, with the rest looked up from reference TRBV14 and TRBJ1-5, is EAGVTQFPSHSVIEKGQTVTLRCDPISGHDNLYWYRRVMGKEIKFLLHFVKESKQDESGMPNNRFLAERTGGTYSTLKVQPAELEDSGVYFCASSQFQGPNQPQHFGDGTRLSIL.

This clonotype was seen a few times. The rearrangement links TRBV20-1 to TRBJ2-3, with D perhaps TRBD1 (6 bases). V was cut by 6 bases and J by 1 base, with 23 bases left in between. The CDR3 has 17 amino acids. The germline V gene has CDR1 DFQATT and CDR2 SNEGSKA (reference sequence). For the CDR3, the DNA is TGCAGTGCAAATAGTCTTAAGGGGGATCGAGGCACAGATACGCAGTATTTT. Its protein is CSANSLKGDRGTDTQYF.

Note on this clonotype: The junction and the germline gene differ at one end; a read error may be behind it. This sequence joins TRBV5-6 and TRBJ2-1; D is unresolved. Germline values: CDR1 SGHDT, CDR2 YYEEEE. The CDR3 contains 12 residues. The chain's CDR3 is CASSSPQNVQFF. For the CDR3, the DNA is TGTGCCAGCAGCTCCCCTCAGAATGTGCAGTTCTTC. Drawing the rest from reference TRBV5-6 and TRBJ2-1, the complete variable domain is DAGVTQSPTHLIKTRGQQVTLRCSPKSGHDTVSWYQQALGQGPQFIFQYYEEEERQRGNFPDRFSGHQFPNYSSELNVNALLLGDSALYLCASSSPQNVQFFGPGTRLTVL.

This clonotype showed up just a few times. The rearrangement uses TRBV9 and TRBJ2-7, with D possibly TRBD2 on 5 matching bases. The CDR3 contains 15 residues. Germline V lookup: CDR1 SGDLS, CDR2 YYNGEE. Between the trimmed V and J ends, which lost 0 bases and 0 bases, there was a span of 10 bases. CDR3 region: CASSVEDSDSYEQYF. In nucleotides, the CDR3 is TGTGCCAGCAGCGTAGAGGATAGCGACTCCTACGAGCAGTACTTC.

V is TRBV20-1 and J is TRBJ2-7, with a tentative D call TRBD2 (6 bases). This CDR3 is built from 13 residues. Per the germline V gene, CDR1 is DFQATT and CDR2 is SNEGSKA (reference sequence). Trimming removed 1 base at V and 3 bases at J, with 10 bases between. The CDR3 nucleotides are TGCAGTGCTAGAGGGGGACTCTTCTACGAGCAGTACTTC. Translating gives CSARGGLFYEQYF.

The sample holds a few counts of this clonotype. The rearrangement links TRBV4-1 to TRBJ2-6; D possibly corresponds to TRBD1 (5 bases). Germline CDR1 reads MGHRA; CDR2 reads YSYEKL. V was shortened by 6 bases and J by 4 bases, with 7 bases between the two germline ends. The CDR3 length is 13 residues. The CDR3 region is CASSRQGANVLTF. CDR3 bases: TGCGCCAGCAGTAGACAGGGGGCCAACGTCCTGACTTTC.

This clonotype was counted at least ten times. This chain uses TRBV20-1 with TRBJ1-2; tentatively, D is TRBD1 (5 bases). Germline V gene sequence: CDR1 DFQATT, CDR2 SNEGSKA (reference sequence). The CDR3 sequence is 16 residues long. The V end lost 0 bases, the J end lost 2 bases, and 16 bases lay between the germline ends. The CDR3 DNA sequence: TGCAGTGCTAGAGATCGAGGGCAGGGATCCAACTATGGCTACACCTTC. It translates to CSARDRGQGSNYGYTF.

This clonotype occurred a few times. This chain uses TRBV27 with TRBJ2-7; D ambiguous. Trimming took off 2 bases at V and 0 bases at J, with 11 bases between the two ends. Germline V gene lookup returns CDR1 MNHEY and CDR2 SMNVEV (reference sequence). The CDR3 is made up of 15 amino acids. CDR3 DNA sequence: TGTGCCAGCAGTTTACTCGGCGGAAGCTCCTACGAGCAGTACTTC. This sequence encodes CASSLLGGSSYEQYF.

The chain employs TRBV28 and TRBJ2-7; 13 bases agree with TRBD2. Unmatched junction bases numbered 7, after V lost 5 bases and J lost 6 bases. The V gene's germline CDR1 is MDHEN and CDR2 SYDVKM. This CDR3 has 15 residues. As DNA, the CDR3 is TGTGCCAGCAGTCCGGGACTAGCGGGACAGGGCGAGCAGTACTTC. Translation gives CASSPGLAGQGEQYF.

Regarding this clonotype: A much larger clonotype is one base distant, so this may be a read error. V is TRBV12-3 or TRBV12-4 and J is TRBJ2-3, with 8 bases that match TRBD1. CDR3 length equals 13 residues. The chain's CDR3 is CPSSWTGTDTQYF. The CDR3 DNA reads TGTCCCAGCAGTTGGACAGGGACAGATACGCAGTATTTT.

The chain couples TRBV7-8 to TRBJ2-3; weak D call: TRBD2 (6 bases). V lost 5 bases and J lost 4, with 22 bases in between. The germline CDR1 and CDR2 sequences are SGHVS and FQNEAQ. This CDR3 spans 17 amino acids. The CDR3 loop reads CASSPALGTPGADTQYF. CDR3 DNA sequence: TGTGCCAGCAGCCCCGCCCTAGGGACCCCGGGGGCAGATACGCAGTATTTT.

The chain links TRBV6-4 to TRBJ1-2; a possible D gene is TRBD1 (5 bases). The CDR3 runs to 12 residues. Trimming cost V 0 bases and J 7 bases, with 6 bases left between them. Germline assignment: CDR1 MRHNA and CDR2 SNTAGT. For the CDR3, the DNA is TGTGCCAGCAGTGACTCAGGGGCTGGCTACACCTTC. It translates to CASSDSGAGYTF.

The chain uses TRBV6-1 and TRBJ1-2; maybe TRBD1 (5 bases). V shed 0 bases and J shed 4 bases, with 15 bases lying between them. The CDR3 consists of 16 residues. The germline V gene has CDR1 MNHNS and CDR2 SASEGT. Here the CDR3 reads CASSEAAATGGYGYTF. The CDR3 bases are TGTGCCAGCAGTGAAGCAGCCGCCACAGGCGGCTATGGCTACACCTTC.

V usage is TRBV6-1 and J usage is TRBJ2-7; a weak D match, TRBD1 (5 bases). In germline, CDR1 is MNHNS, CDR2 SASEGT. CDR3 length: 15 amino acids. V shed 4 bases and J shed 6 bases, with 19 bases lying between them. The CDR3 sequence: CASSGTGQALFEQYF. The CDR3 DNA is TGTGCCAGCAGTGGCACAGGTCAAGCCCTCTTCGAGCAGTACTTC.

This clonotype was detected only a few times. The chain uses TRBV6-2 or TRBV6-3 and TRBJ1-1; D might be TRBD1 (5 bases). The germline gives CDR1 MNHEY, CDR2 SVGEGT. The ends were cut back, 0 bases at V and 7 bases at J, with 12 bases in the middle. CDR3 size: 14 residues. The CDR3 DNA reads as TGTGCCAGCAGTTACTCGATTCCAGGGAATGAAGCTTTCTTT. Translation: CASSYSIPGNEAFF.

The chain links TRBV6-4 to TRBJ2-1; 7 bases map to TRBD2. The germline V gene encodes CDR1 MRHNA and CDR2 SNTAGT. The CDR3 runs 14 residues. The V and J ends lost 5 bases and 8 bases, in that order; junction bases with no gene match: 9. CDR3 coding DNA: TGTGCCAGCAGTCCAACGGGACTATACCATGAGCAGTTCTTC. Its protein product is CASSPTGLYHEQFF.

This clonotype was seen repeatedly, ten times or more. The V call is TRBV12-3 or TRBV12-4, the J call TRBJ2-5; D gene uncertain. This CDR3 has 14 amino acids. Trimming pared 3 bases from V and 1 base from J, leaving 9 bases between. The CDR3 protein is CASSFGYGQETQYF. The CDR3 DNA is TGTGCCAGCAGTTTTGGTTACGGCCAAGAGACCCAGTACTTC.

V usage is TRBV7-9 and J usage is TRBJ2-7; no reliable D call. V gave up 4 bases and J gave up 2 bases, with 12 bases separating them. This CDR3 contains 14 residues. The germline CDR1 and CDR2 sequences are SEHNR and FQNEAQ (reference sequence). CDR3 sequence (DNA): TGTGCCAGCAGCTCCCCGGTAGCACCCTACGAGCAGTACTTC. This codes for CASSSPVAPYEQYF.

V usage is TRBV11-2 and J usage is TRBJ2-2; 9 bases are shared with TRBD1. The V gene's germline CDR1 is SGHAT and CDR2 FQNNGV. V dropped 11 bases and J dropped 6; count of bases not matched to a gene: 10. The CDR3 consists of 14 residues. As DNA, the CDR3 is TGTGCCGGTTGGGACAGGGATTATTCCGGGGAGCTGTTTTTT. It codes for CAGWDRDYSGELFF.

This clonotype was counted a few times. The chain combines TRBV12-3 or TRBV12-4 with TRBJ2-1; 7 nucleotides agree with TRBD2. V lost 8 bases to trimming and J lost 0 bases; unmatched junction nucleotides: 4. This CDR3 region has 14 residues. For the CDR3, the DNA is TGTGCCAGCGGGGGGGGTGCCTCCTACAATGAGCAGTTCTTC. This sequence encodes CASGGGASYNEQFF.

This clonotype came up many times. The chain employs TRBV5-1 and TRBJ1-2; no reliable D call. The CDR3 has 13 amino acids. V lost 1 base and J 8 bases, leaving 12 bases between the germline ends. The germline V gene has CDR1 SGHRS and CDR2 YFSETQ. CDR3 loop: CASSLSSSSGYTF. The CDR3 DNA reads as TGCGCCAGCAGCTTGAGTTCTTCCAGCGGCTACACCTTC.